This TCR beta chain was observed in a study of blood T cell repertoires in COVID-19. Germline CDR1 reads SGHAT; CDR2 reads FQNNGV. With 1 base removed from V and 12 bases from J, the gap between germline ends came to 15 bases. There are 13 residues in the CDR3. This clone was detected a few times. Repertoires were generated with immunoSEQ multiplex PCR, while TCRdb's copy carries only in-frame clones and drops some. The profile covers some 89,000 clones, with 65% to 85% appearing a single time and about 11% taken by the ten largest. The source material was peripheral blood. The V call is TRBV11-2, the J call TRBJ1-2; perhaps TRBD1 as D (6 bases). This receptor was identified in a man between 65 and 85 years old with acute or convalescent COVID-19. CDR3 in amino acids: CASSLGTGLLHTF. For the CDR3, the DNA is TGTGCCAGCAGCTTAGGAACAGGGCTGCTCCACACCTTC.